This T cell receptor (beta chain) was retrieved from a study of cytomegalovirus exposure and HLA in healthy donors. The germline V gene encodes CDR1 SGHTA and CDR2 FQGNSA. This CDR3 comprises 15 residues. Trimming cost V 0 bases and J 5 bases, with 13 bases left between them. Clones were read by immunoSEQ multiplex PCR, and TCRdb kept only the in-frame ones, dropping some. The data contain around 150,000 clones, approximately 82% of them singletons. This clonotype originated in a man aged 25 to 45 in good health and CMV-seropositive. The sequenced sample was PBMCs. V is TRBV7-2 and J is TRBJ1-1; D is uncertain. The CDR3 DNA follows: TGTGCCAGCAGCTTAGCGCTAGATTGGTTAACTGAAGCTTTCTTT. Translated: CASSLALDWLTEAFF. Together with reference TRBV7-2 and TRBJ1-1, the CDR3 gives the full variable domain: GAGVSQSPSNKVTEKGKDVELRCDPISGHTALYWYRQSLGQGLEFLIYFQGNSAPDKSGLPSDRFSAERTGGSVSTLTIQRTQQEDSAVYLCASSLALDWLTEAFFGQGTRLTVV.